The 29 T cell receptor beta chains in this list originate from one sample, sequenced in a study of identifying expanded T cells in peripheral blood. Profiling relied on immunoSEQ multiplex PCR, and the TCRdb table lists in-frame clones only, not all of them. The sample shows about 110,000 clones, 80% to 90% of them seen only once. Sequenced: blood. These TCRs come from a person aged 18 to 75 in good health.

The J gene is TRBJ2-7, the V gene TRBV5-1; no clear D. The ends were cut back, 0 bases at V and 0 bases at J, with 10 bases in the middle. The CDR3 extends over 15 amino acids. In germline, CDR1 is SGHRS, CDR2 YFSETQ. The CDR3 DNA reads TGCGCCAGCAGCTTGGAGGCAGGTAGCTCCTACGAGCAGTACTTC. The encoded protein is CASSLEAGSSYEQYF. Full variable domain (remainder filled in from reference TRBV5-1 and TRBJ2-7): KAGVTQTPRYLIKTRGQQVTLSCSPISGHRSVSWYQQTPGQGLQFLFEYFSETQRNKGNFPGRFSGRQFSNSRSEMNVSTLELGDSALYLCASSLEAGSSYEQYFGPGTRLTVT.

The chain recombines TRBV6-5 with TRBJ2-7; either TRBD1 or TRBD2 may fit D (5 bases each). Germline V gives CDR1 MNHEY, CDR2 SVGAGI. This CDR3 is built from 13 residues. Between the trimmed V and J ends, which lost 10 bases and 4 bases, there was a span of 17 bases. For the CDR3, the DNA is TGTGCCACCTTGGGGACGGATACTTACGAGCAGTACTTC. It yields the protein CATLGTDTYEQYF.

This sequence joins TRBV5-6 and TRBJ1-2; TRBD1 is a possible D gene (5 bases). Trimming took 1 base from V and 0 from J, leaving 10 bases between them. CDR3 length: 15 residues. Per the germline V gene, CDR1 is SGHDT and CDR2 is YYEEEE. The CDR3 region has the DNA TGTGCCAGCAGCTTGCTGGGGGGAGCTAACTATGGCTACACCTTC. Its protein product is CASSLLGGANYGYTF.

The chain joins TRBV6-6 to TRBJ1-2; 8 bases are a match to TRBD1. This CDR3 has 16 amino acids. V dropped 5 bases and J dropped 7; count of bases not matched to a gene: 15. Germline lookup yields CDR1 MNHNY and CDR2 SVGAGI (reference sequence). The DNA for the CDR3 is TGTGCCAGCAGTAAGCCGGGACAGGTTGATTATGGTGGCTACACCTTC. It encodes CASSKPGQVDYGGYTF.

The V call is TRBV5-1, the J call TRBJ2-7; D ambiguous. The CDR3 contains 13 residues. V lost 2 bases and J lost 0, with 6 bases in between. CDR1 and CDR2 (germline): SGHRS, YFSETQ. The CDR3 DNA reads as TGCGCCAGCAGCTTAACGGACTCCTACGAGCAGTACTTC. Protein: CASSLTDSYEQYF.

This clone was detected once. Other DNA sequences of this sample code for an identical CDR3. CDR3 region: CASSQGQGRVETQYF. The DNA for the CDR3 is TGCGCCAGCAGCCAAGGGCAGGGGCGGGTGGAGACCCAGTACTTC. The chain is built from TRBV4-1 and TRBJ2-5, with D tentatively TRBD1 (6 bases). The V and J ends lost 1 base and 5 bases respectively, with 14 bases between them. Per germline, CDR1 MGHRA and CDR2 YSYEKL. The CDR3 sequence is 15 residues long.

The genes are TRBV18 and TRBJ1-1; 9 nucleotides align to TRBD1. The CDR3 runs 13 residues. With 8 bases clipped from V and 2 bases from J, the junction kept 3 bases outside the gene matches. Per the germline V gene, CDR1 is KGHSH and CDR2 is LQKENI. DNA for the CDR3: TGTGCCAGCGTGGACAGGGGAAACACTGAAGCTTTCTTT. It encodes CASVDRGNTEAFF.

In this sample, this clone turned up once. This chain links TRBV6-1 with TRBJ1-5; no clear D gene. Germline lookup yields CDR1 MNHNS and CDR2 SASEGT. Trimming cost V 1 base and J 6 bases, with 10 bases left between them. CDR3 length equals 14 residues. DNA of the CDR3: TGTGCCAGCAGTGAAGGGGCAGGAGGTCAGCCCCAGCATTTT. Its protein is CASSEGAGGQPQHF.

This clone was seen only a few times. This sequence joins TRBV7-2 and TRBJ2-5; possible D gene TRBD2, 6 bases. The CDR3 is 11 residues long. The V and J ends lost 5 bases and 7 bases respectively, with 8 bases between them. Germline CDR1 SGHTA, CDR2 FQGNSA. CDR3 DNA sequence: TGTGCCAGCAGCCCGGAGGGGACCCAGTACTTC. It is translated as CASSPEGTQYF.

The rearrangement joins TRBV7-2 to TRBJ2-7; TRBD2 agrees at 8 bases. Per germline, CDR1 SGHTA and CDR2 FQGNSA. The CDR3 is 13 amino acids. V was pared by 4 bases and J by 6 bases, with 5 bases of the junction left unmatched. The CDR3 coding sequence is TGTGCCAGCAGCTCTACTAGCGGTATCGAGCAGTACTTC. It codes for CASSSTSGIEQYF. The full variable domain, with the rest looked up from reference TRBV7-2 and TRBJ2-7, is GAGVSQSPSNKVTEKGKDVELRCDPISGHTALYWYRQSLGQGLEFLIYFQGNSAPDKSGLPSDRFSAERTGGSVSTLTIQRTQQEDSAVYLCASSSTSGIEQYFGPGTRLTVT.

This clone was seen only a few times. The chain carries TRBV7-2 and TRBJ2-5; 8 bases agree with TRBD2. With 4 bases clipped from V and 5 bases from J, the junction kept 12 bases outside the gene matches. The CDR3 is made up of 16 amino acids. Germline V gene sequence: CDR1 SGHTA, CDR2 FQGNSA. The CDR3 DNA reads as TGTGCCAGCAGCTCCCCTCCCGGGGGGGTCCGTGAGACCCAGTACTTC. As protein: CASSSPPGGVRETQYF. The complete variable domain, with remaining parts taken from reference TRBV7-2 and TRBJ2-5, reads GAGVSQSPSNKVTEKGKDVELRCDPISGHTALYWYRQSLGQGLEFLIYFQGNSAPDKSGLPSDRFSAERTGGSVSTLTIQRTQQEDSAVYLCASSSPPGGVRETQYFGPGTRLLVL.

The V and J genes are TRBV10-1 and TRBJ2-2; no firm D call. The ends were cut back, 8 bases at V and 3 bases at J, with 4 bases in the middle. The CDR3 runs to 11 residues. Germline CDR1 reads WNHNN; CDR2 reads SYGVQD (reference sequence). The CDR3, as DNA: TGCGCCAGCTCCGACACCGGGGAGCTGTTTTTT. As protein: CASSDTGELFF.

The V call is TRBV4-2, the J call TRBJ2-1, with 8 bases lining up with TRBD2. The CDR3 has 15 residues. Unmatched junction bases numbered 6, after V lost 1 base and J lost 7 bases. Germline V gene lookup returns CDR1 LGHNA and CDR2 YNFKEQ. CDR3 sequence (DNA): TGTGCCAGCAGCCAAGTTAGCGGGGATTGGAATGAGCAGTTCTTC. It codes for CASSQVSGDWNEQFF.

The chain uses TRBV6-5 and TRBJ2-1; TRBD2 matches 9 bases. This CDR3 is built from 15 residues. Germline V lookup: CDR1 MNHEY, CDR2 SVGAGI. V shed 4 bases and J 7 bases; nucleotides not matched to a gene: 8. The CDR3 sequence is CASSFSGLASNEQFF. The CDR3 DNA reads TGTGCCAGCAGTTTCTCGGGACTAGCTTCGAATGAGCAGTTCTTC.

This clone was detected a few times. The rearrangement uses TRBV7-9 and TRBJ2-7; tentatively, D is TRBD1 (6 bases). Looked up from germline, CDR1 is SEHNR and CDR2 is FQNEAQ (reference sequence). Trimming removed 3 bases at V and 0 bases at J, with 12 bases between. The CDR3 is made up of 15 amino acids. CDR3 nucleotide sequence: TGTGCCAGCAGCTTCACAGACAGGAGCTCCTACGAGCAGTACTTC. Protein sequence: CASSFTDRSSYEQYF.

The DNA for the CDR3 is TGTGCCAGCAGCTCTCTGACAGGGTGGGAGACCCAGTACTTC. Its protein product is CASSSLTGWETQYF. V is TRBV11-2 and J is TRBJ2-5, with TRBD1 matching over 7 bases. Germline lookup yields CDR1 SGHAT and CDR2 FQNNGV. J was trimmed by 5 bases and V by 4 bases; bases with no gene match: 7. The CDR3 has 14 amino acids.

The chain links TRBV25-1 to TRBJ2-5; D is tentatively TRBD1 or TRBD2 (6 bases each). This CDR3 is built from 15 residues. The germline CDR1 and CDR2 sequences are MGHDK and SYGVNS. Trimming removed 7 bases from V and 1 base from J, with 16 bases in between. Here the CDR3 DNA reads TGTGCCAGCACTACTCCGGGGGCCATCCAAGAGACCCAGTACTTC. It yields the protein CASTTPGAIQETQYF.

V and J are TRBV2 and TRBJ2-7, with D perhaps TRBD1 (5 bases). The CDR3 has 14 amino acids. Germline CDR1 is SNHLY and CDR2 is FYNNEI. V was clipped by 3 bases and J by 2 bases, with 11 bases between them. Here the CDR3 reads CASSDETDPYEQYF. CDR3 nucleotide sequence: TGTGCCAGCAGTGACGAGACAGACCCCTACGAGCAGTACTTC. Together with reference TRBV2 and TRBJ2-7, the CDR3 gives the full variable domain: EPEVTQTPSHQVTQMGQEVILRCVPISNHLYFYWYRQILGQKVEFLVSFYNNEISEKSEIFDDQFSVERPDGSNFTLKIRSTKLEDSAMYFCASSDETDPYEQYFGPGTRLTVT.

This clone has a single count. The chain carries TRBV7-2 and TRBJ1-2; possible D gene TRBD1, 6 bases. Per germline, CDR1 SGHTA and CDR2 FQGNSA. The CDR3 is 15 residues long. V shed 3 bases and J shed 5 bases, with 16 bases lying between them. CDR3 bases: TGTGCCAGCAGCTTGACCCTGTTAACAGGGTATGGCTACACCTTC. Amino acids: CASSLTLLTGYGYTF.

The chain joins TRBV5-4 to TRBJ1-1; the D is unclear. This CDR3 has 14 residues. V lost 0 bases, J lost 0 bases, and 6 bases lay in between. From germline, CDR1 is SGHNT and CDR2 YYREEE (reference sequence). The CDR3: CASSLGVMNTEAFF. The CDR3 DNA sequence: TGTGCCAGCAGCTTGGGGGTCATGAACACTGAAGCTTTCTTT.

The chain carries TRBV6-5 and TRBJ1-1; unclear D gene. Germline lookup yields CDR1 MNHEY and CDR2 SVGAGI. The CDR3 runs to 14 residues. V was trimmed by 0 bases and J by 10 bases, leaving 15 bases between them. CDR3 loop: CASSYSITGGVAFF. CDR3 in DNA: TGTGCCAGCAGTTACTCGATTACCGGAGGTGTAGCTTTCTTT.

This chain joins TRBV18 and TRBJ1-2, with TRBD1 identical over 7 bases. CDR3 length: 14 residues. From germline, CDR1 is KGHSH and CDR2 LQKENI. Trimming removed 1 base from V and 8 bases from J; junction bases left unmatched: 7. CDR3 bases: TGTGCCAGCTCACCACAGGGCAGGGGGAAAGGCTACACCTTC. Its protein product is CASSPQGRGKGYTF.

The gene calls are TRBV5-1 and TRBJ1-1; no clear D gene. This CDR3 contains 14 residues. V lost 4 bases and J 10 bases, leaving 20 bases between the germline ends. Germline values: CDR1 SGHRS, CDR2 YFSETQ. DNA for the CDR3: TGCGCCAGCAGCGCGAGGGCCGCAGGATTTTCAGCTTTCTTT. Translating gives CASSARAAGFSAFF.

The chain couples TRBV7-2 to TRBJ2-3; no clear D. V was clipped by 2 bases and J by 6 bases, with 21 bases between them. The CDR3 sequence is 17 residues long. The germline CDR1 and CDR2 sequences are SGHTA and FQGNSA. The CDR3 here is CASSLRNARLTADTQYF. In DNA, the CDR3 is TGTGCCAGCAGCTTAAGAAATGCGCGTTTAACCGCGGATACGCAGTATTTT.

V and J are TRBV11-3 and TRBJ2-2; 9 positions match TRBD1. From germline, CDR1 is SGHNT and CDR2 YENEEA. The CDR3 length is 15 residues. V shed 5 bases, J shed 3 bases, and the junction held 4 bases outside the gene matches. DNA of the CDR3: TGTGCCAGCAGCCCACAGGGGGCGGACACCGGGGAGCTGTTTTTT. Residues: CASSPQGADTGELFF. Together with reference TRBV11-3 and TRBJ2-2, the CDR3 gives the full variable domain: EAGVVQSPRYKIIEKKQPVAFWCNPISGHNTLYWYLQNLGQGPELLIRYENEEAVDDSQLPKDRFSAERLKGVDSTLKIQPAELGDSAVYLCASSPQGADTGELFFGEGSRLTVL.

This chain joins TRBV30 and TRBJ2-7; TRBD2 might be the D (5 bases). Germline V gene data show CDR1 as GTSNPN and CDR2 as SVGIG (reference sequence). The CDR3 extends over 11 amino acids. DNA of the CDR3: TGTGTCTCTAACACCGGAGGCGAGCAGTACTTC. This gives the protein CVSNTGGEQYF. Variable domain in full (rest from reference TRBV30 and TRBJ2-7): SQTIHQWPATLVQPVGSPLSLECTVEGTSNPNLYWYRQAAGRGLQLLFYSVGIGQISSEVPQNLSASRPQDRQFILSSKKLLLSDSGFYLCVSNTGGEQYFGPGTRLTVT.

This chain links TRBV27 with TRBJ1-2; D gene ambiguous. V was trimmed by 0 bases and J by 7 bases, leaving 15 bases between them. CDR1 is MNHEY, CDR2 SMNVEV, per germline (reference sequence). This CDR3 has 15 amino acids. The CDR3 coding sequence is TGTGCCAGCAGTTTATCGAATGTCCCCTGGGGTGGCTACACCTTC. It specifies CASSLSNVPWGGYTF.

The rearrangement uses TRBV7-2 and TRBJ1-5; D remains unclear. CDR1 SGHTA and CDR2 FQGNSA come from the germline V gene. This CDR3 comprises 12 residues. Trimming stripped 3 bases from V and 5 bases from J, with 5 bases between. CDR3 residues: CASSFGDQPQHF. DNA of the CDR3: TGTGCCAGCAGCTTTGGGGATCAGCCCCAGCATTTT.

The V call is TRBV19, the J call TRBJ2-2, with a possible D match to TRBD2 (6 bases). CDR1 LNHDA and CDR2 SQIVND come from the germline V gene (reference sequence). Between the trimmed V and J ends, which lost 4 bases and 1 base, there was a span of 13 bases. The CDR3 sequence is 16 residues long. The CDR3 protein is CASSRVAGRNTGELFF. The CDR3 DNA reads as TGTGCCAGTAGTAGGGTGGCGGGGAGGAACACCGGGGAGCTGTTTTTT. The whole variable domain, remainder taken from reference TRBV19 and TRBJ2-2, is DGGITQSPKYLFRKEGQNVTLSCEQNLNHDAMYWYRQDPGQGLRLIYYSQIVNDFQKGDIAEGYSVSREKKESFPLTVTSAQKNPTAFYLCASSRVAGRNTGELFFGEGSRLTVL.